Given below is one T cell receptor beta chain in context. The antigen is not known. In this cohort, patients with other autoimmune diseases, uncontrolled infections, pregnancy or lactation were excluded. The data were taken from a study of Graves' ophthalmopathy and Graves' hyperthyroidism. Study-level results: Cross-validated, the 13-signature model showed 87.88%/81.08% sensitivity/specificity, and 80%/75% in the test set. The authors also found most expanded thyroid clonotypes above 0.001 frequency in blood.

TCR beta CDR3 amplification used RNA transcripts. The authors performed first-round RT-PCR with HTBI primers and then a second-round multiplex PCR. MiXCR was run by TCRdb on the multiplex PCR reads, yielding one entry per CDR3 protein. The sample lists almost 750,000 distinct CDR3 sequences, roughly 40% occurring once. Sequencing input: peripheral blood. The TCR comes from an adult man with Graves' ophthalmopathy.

The CDR3 bases are TGTGCCATCACGGCAGATGCAGGGGCTCAGGAGCAGTACTTC. As protein: CAITADAGAQEQYF. The chain uses TRBV10-3 and TRBJ2-7; the D gene is possibly TRBD1 (6 bases). Looked up from germline, CDR1 is ENHRY and CDR2 is SYGVKD. V lost 7 bases and J lost 7, with 20 bases in between. This CDR3 has 14 amino acids.